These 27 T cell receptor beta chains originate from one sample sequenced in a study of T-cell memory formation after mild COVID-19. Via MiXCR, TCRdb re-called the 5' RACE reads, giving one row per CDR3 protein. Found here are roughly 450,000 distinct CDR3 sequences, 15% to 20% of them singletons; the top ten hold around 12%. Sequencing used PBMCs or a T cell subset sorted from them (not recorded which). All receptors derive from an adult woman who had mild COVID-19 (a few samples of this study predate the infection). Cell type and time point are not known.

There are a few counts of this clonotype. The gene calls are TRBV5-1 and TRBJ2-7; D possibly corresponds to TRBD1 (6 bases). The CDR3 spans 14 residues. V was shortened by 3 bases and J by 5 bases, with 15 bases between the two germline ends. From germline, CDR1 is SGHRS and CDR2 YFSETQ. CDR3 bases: TGCGCCAGCAGCTCGGGACATATAGTGGACGAGCAGTACTTC. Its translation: CASSSGHIVDEQYF.

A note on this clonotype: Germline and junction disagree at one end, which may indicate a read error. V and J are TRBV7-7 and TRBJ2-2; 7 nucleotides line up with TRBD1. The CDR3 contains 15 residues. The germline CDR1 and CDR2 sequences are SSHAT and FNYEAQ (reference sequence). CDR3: CASSRTGHDTGELFF. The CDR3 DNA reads TGTGCTAGCAGCCGGACAGGACATGACACCGGGGAGCTGTTTTTT.

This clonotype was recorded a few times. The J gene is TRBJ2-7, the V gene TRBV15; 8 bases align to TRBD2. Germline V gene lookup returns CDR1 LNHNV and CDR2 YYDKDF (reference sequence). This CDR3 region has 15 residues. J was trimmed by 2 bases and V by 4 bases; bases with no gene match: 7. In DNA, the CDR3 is TGTGCCACCAGCATGCAACTAGCGGATGCCTACGAGCAGTACTTC. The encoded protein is CATSMQLADAYEQYF.

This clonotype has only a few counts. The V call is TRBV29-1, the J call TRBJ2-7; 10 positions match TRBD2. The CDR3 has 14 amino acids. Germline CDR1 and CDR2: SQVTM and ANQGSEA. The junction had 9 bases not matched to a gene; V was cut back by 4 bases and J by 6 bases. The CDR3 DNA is TGCAGCGTTGTAGCTAGCGGGAGAGGTGTCGAGCAGTACTTC. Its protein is CSVVASGRGVEQYF.

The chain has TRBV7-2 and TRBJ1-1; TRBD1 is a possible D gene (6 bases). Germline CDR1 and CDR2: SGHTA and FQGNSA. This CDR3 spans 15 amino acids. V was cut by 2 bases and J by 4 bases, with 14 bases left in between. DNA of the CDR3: TGTGCCAGCAGCTTATACACGGGGGCCAGCACTGAAGCTTTCTTT. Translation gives CASSLYTGASTEAFF.

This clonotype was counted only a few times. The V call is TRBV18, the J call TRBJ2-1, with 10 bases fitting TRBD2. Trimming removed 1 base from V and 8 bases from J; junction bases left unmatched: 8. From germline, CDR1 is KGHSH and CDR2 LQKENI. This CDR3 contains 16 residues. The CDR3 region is CASSPRRTSGKDEQFF. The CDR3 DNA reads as TGTGCCAGCTCACCACGGCGGACTAGCGGCAAAGATGAGCAGTTCTTC.

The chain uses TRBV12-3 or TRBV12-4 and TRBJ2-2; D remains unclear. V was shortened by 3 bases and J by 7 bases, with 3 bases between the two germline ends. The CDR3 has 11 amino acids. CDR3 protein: CASSFNGELFF. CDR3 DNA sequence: TGTGCCAGCAGTTTCAACGGGGAGCTGTTTTTT.

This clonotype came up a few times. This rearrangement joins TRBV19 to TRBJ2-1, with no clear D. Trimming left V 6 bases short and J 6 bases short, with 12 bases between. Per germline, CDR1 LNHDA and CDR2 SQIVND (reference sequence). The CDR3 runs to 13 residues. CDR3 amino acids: CASSALRLNEQFF. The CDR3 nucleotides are TGTGCCAGTAGCGCCCTCCGGCTCAATGAGCAGTTCTTC.

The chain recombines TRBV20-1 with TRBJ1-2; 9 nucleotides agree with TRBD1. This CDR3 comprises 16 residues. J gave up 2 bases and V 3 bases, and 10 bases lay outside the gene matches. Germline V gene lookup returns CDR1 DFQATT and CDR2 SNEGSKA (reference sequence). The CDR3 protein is CSARDGQGRINYGYTF. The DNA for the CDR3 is TGCAGTGCTAGGGATGGACAGGGGAGGATAAACTATGGCTACACCTTC.

The CDR3 DNA sequence: TGTGCCTGCACGGGACGGGGAATAGACGAGCAGTACTTC. Amino acids: CACTGRGIDEQYF. J is TRBJ2-7 and V is TRBV30; D may match TRBD1 or TRBD2 (5 bases each). The length of the CDR3 is 13 residues. The V gene lost 6 bases and the J gene lost 5 bases, with 17 bases spanning the gap. In germline, CDR1 is GTSNPN, CDR2 SVGIG (reference sequence).

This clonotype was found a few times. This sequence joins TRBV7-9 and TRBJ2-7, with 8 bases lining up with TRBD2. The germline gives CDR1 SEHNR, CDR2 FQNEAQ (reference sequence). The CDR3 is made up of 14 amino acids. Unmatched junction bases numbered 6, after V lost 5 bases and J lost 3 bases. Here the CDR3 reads CASSPSSGLYEQYF. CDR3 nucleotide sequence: TGTGCCAGCAGCCCATCTAGCGGGCTCTACGAGCAGTACTTC.

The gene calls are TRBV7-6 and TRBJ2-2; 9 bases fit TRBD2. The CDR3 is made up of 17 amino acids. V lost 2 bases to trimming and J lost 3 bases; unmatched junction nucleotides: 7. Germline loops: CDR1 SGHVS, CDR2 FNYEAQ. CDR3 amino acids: CASSLLLAGEDTGELFF. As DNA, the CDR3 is TGTGCCAGCAGCTTACTATTAGCGGGAGAGGACACCGGGGAGCTGTTTTTT.

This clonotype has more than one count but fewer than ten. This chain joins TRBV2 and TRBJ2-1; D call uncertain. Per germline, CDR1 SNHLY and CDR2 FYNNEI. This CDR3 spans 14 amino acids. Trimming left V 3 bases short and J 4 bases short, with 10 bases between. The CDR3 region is CASSDPPRYNEQFF. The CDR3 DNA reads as TGTGCCAGCAGTGACCCGCCCAGATACAATGAGCAGTTCTTC.

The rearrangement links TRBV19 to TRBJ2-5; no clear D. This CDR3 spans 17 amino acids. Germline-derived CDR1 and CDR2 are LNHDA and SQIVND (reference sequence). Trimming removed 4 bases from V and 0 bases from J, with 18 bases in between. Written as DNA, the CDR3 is TGTGCCAGTAGTACATACTTAACTCCACCCTACCAAGAGACCCAGTACTTC. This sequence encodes CASSTYLTPPYQETQYF.

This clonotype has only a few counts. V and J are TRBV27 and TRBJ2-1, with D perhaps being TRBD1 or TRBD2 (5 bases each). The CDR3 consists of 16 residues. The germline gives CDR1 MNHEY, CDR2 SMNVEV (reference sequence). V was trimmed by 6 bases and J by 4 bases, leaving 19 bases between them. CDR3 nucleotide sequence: TGTGCCAGCAGGCACAGACAGAAGGGCGGGTACAATGAGCAGTTCTTC. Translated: CASRHRQKGGYNEQFF.

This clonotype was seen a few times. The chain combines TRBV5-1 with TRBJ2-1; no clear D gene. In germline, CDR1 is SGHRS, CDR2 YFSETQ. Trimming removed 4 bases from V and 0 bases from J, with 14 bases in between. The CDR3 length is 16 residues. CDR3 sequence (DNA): TGCGCCAGCAGCCCGCGTGATCCGAGCTCCTACAATGAGCAGTTCTTC. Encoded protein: CASSPRDPSSYNEQFF.

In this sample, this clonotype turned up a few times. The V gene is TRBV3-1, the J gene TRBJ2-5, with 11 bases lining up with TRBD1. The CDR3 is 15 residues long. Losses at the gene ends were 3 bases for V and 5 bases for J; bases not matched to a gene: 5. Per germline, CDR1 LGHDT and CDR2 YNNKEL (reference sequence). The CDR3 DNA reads TGTGCCAGCAGCCAGGGACAGGGGGTCGTCGAGACCCAGTACTTC. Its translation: CASSQGQGVVETQYF.

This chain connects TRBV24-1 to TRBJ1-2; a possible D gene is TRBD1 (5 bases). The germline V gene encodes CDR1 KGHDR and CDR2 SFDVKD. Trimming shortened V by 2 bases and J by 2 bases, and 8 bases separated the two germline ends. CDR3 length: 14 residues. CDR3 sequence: CATSDSPGNYGYTF. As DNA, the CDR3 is TGTGCCACCAGTGATTCCCCAGGGAACTATGGCTACACCTTC.

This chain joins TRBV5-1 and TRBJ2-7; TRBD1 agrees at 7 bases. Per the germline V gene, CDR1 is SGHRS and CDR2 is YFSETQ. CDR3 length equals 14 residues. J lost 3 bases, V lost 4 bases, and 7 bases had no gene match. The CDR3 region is CASSPPGQNYEQYF. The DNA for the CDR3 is TGCGCCAGCAGCCCCCCGGGACAGAACTACGAGCAGTACTTC.

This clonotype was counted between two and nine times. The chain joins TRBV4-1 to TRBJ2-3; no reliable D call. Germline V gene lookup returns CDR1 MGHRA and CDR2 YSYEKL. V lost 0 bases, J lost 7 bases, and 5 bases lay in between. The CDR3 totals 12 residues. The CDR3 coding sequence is TGCGCCAGCAGCCAAGATAGGAATACGCAGTATTTT. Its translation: CASSQDRNTQYF.

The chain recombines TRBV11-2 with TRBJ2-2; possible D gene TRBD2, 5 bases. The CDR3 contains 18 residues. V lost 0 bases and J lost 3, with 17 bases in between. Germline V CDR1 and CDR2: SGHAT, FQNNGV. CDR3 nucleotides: TGTGCCAGCAGCTTAGATTCCGGTCGGGGAGTTTACACCGGGGAGCTGTTTTTT. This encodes CASSLDSGRGVYTGELFF.

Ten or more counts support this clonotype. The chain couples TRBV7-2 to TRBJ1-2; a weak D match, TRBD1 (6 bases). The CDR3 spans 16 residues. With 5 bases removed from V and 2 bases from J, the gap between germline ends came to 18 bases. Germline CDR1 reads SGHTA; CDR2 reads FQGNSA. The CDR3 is CASSPQGGNGNYGYTF. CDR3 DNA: TGTGCCAGCAGCCCCCAAGGGGGGAACGGAAACTATGGCTACACCTTC.

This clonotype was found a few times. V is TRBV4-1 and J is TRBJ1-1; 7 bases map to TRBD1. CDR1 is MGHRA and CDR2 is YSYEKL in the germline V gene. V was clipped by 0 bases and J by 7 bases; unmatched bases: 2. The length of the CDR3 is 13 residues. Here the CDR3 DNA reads TGCGCCAGCAGCCAAGACAGGGGGGGTGAAGCTTTCTTT. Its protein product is CASSQDRGGEAFF.

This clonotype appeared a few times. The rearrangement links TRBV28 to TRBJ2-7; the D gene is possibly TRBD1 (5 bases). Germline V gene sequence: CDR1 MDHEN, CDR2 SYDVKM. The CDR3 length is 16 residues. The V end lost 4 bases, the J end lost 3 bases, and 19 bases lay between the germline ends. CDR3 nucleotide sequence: TGTGCCAGCAGTTCACAGGCCGCCGGGCCCCGCTACGAGCAGTACTTC. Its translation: CASSSQAAGPRYEQYF.

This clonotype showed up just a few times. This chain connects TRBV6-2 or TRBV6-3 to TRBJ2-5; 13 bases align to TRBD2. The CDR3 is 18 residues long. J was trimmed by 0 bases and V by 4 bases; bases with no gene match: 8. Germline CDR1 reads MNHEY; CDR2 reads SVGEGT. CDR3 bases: TGTGCCAGCAGTTTCCCGGGGACTAGCGGGGCTTACCAAGAGACCCAGTACTTC. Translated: CASSFPGTSGAYQETQYF.

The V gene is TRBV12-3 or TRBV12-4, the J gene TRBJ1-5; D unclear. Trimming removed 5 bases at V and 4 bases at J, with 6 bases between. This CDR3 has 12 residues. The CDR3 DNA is TGTGCCAGCAGTAATTCAAATCAGCCCCAGCATTTT. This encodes CASSNSNQPQHF.

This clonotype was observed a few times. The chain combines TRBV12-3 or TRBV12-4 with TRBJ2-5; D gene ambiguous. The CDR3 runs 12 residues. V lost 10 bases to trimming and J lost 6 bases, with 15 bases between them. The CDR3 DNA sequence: TGTGCCACGTCGGGTTCCGGAAAGACCCAGTACTTC. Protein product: CATSGSGKTQYF.